This T cell receptor (beta chain) was documented in a study of blood T cell repertoires in COVID-19. V was shortened by 5 bases and J by 8 bases, with 13 bases between the two germline ends. Germline V gives CDR1 SGHTA, CDR2 FQGNSA. The CDR3 spans 14 residues. In the source study's methods: How many nucleated cells were present was estimated from reference gene primer amplification. The assay was immunoSEQ multiplex PCR, and TCRdb's table has in-frame clones only and misses some. The V and J calls and clone size are taken from that table; D and trimming were inferred from the DNA. The table lists about 430,000 clones, more than 70% of them singletons.

This sequence was found in a woman younger than 30 who had been exposed to COVID-19. This rearrangement joins TRBV7-2 to TRBJ1-6; the D is unclear. Sequenced: PBMCs or T cells enriched from blood (not recorded which). For the CDR3, the DNA is TGTGCCAGCAGCCGCCGGACTGGCGATTCACCCCTCCACTTT. This sequence encodes CASSRRTGDSPLHF.